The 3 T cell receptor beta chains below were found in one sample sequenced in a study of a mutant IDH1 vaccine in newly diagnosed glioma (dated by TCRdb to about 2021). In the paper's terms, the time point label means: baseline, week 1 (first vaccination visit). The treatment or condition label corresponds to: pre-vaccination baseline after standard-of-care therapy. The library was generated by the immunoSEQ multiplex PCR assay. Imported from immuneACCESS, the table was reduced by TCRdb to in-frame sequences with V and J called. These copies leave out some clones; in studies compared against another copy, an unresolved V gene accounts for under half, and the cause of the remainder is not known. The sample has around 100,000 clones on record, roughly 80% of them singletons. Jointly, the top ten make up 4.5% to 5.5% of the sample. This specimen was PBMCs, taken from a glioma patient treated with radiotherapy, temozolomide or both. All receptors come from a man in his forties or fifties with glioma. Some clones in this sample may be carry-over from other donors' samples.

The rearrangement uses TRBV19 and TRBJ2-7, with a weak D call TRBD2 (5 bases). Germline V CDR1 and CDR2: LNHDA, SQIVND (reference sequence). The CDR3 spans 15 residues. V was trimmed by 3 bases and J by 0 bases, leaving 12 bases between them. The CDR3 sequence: CASSISAFLSYEQYF. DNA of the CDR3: TGTGCCAGTAGTATTAGCGCCTTCCTCTCCTACGAGCAGTACTTC.

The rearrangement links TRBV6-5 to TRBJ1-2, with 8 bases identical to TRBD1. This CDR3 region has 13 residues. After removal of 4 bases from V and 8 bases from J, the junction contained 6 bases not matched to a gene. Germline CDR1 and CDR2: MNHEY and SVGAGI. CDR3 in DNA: TGTGCCAGCAGTTCCACAGGGGGAGGCGGCTACACCTTC. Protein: CASSSTGGGGYTF.

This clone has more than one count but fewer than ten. This CDR3 reads CASSQGQGGNEQFF. The CDR3, as DNA: TGTGCCAGCAGCCAAGGACAGGGGGGCAATGAGCAGTTCTTC. The V gene is TRBV7-8, the J gene TRBJ2-1; TRBD1 matches 10 bases. Germline V gene data show CDR1 as SGHVS and CDR2 as FQNEAQ. V was clipped by 5 bases and J by 6 bases; unmatched bases: 4. This CDR3 has 14 amino acids. The full variable domain, with the rest looked up from reference TRBV7-8 and TRBJ2-1, is GAGVSQSPRYKVAKRGQDVALRCDPISGHVSLFWYQQALGQGPEFLTYFQNEAQLDKSGLPSDRFFAERPEGSVSTLKIQRTQQEDSAVYLCASSQGQGGNEQFFGPGTRLTVL.